One T cell receptor beta chain is described in this entry. What it recognizes is unknown. TCRdb's table, derived via immunoSEQ multiplex PCR, lists solely in-frame clones and lacks some. The sample lists about 100,000 clones, 70% to 90% occurring once. These data originate in a study of T cell responses to AZD1222 COVID-19 vaccine. Study-wide results and caveats: Repertoire collection took place solely once the T cell response had peaked. Unmutated regions of variants are reportedly targeted by nearly half of spike-specific TCRs.

Trimming pared 5 bases from V and 5 bases from J, leaving 12 bases between. The CDR3 runs to 13 residues. CDR1 and CDR2 (germline): MNHEY, SVGAGI. The receptor comes from an adult in good health. This chain uses TRBV6-5 with TRBJ1-1, with unresolved D. This material consisted of peripheral blood, taken on day 0 of AZD1222 vaccination. The CDR3 sequence is CASSTQMGTEAFF. The CDR3 coding sequence is TGTGCCAGCAGTACCCAAATGGGAACTGAAGCTTTCTTT.